This TCR beta chain was found in a study of cytomegalovirus exposure and HLA in healthy donors. PCR was performed using 60 Vbeta and 13 Jbeta primers. Generated by immunoSEQ multiplex PCR, the TCRdb table keeps only in-frame clones and is missing some. The sample has fewer than 250,000 clones, roughly 80% seen once. Germline values: CDR1 SNHLY, CDR2 FYNNEI. CDR3 length: 12 amino acids. V lost 7 bases and J lost 3, with 9 bases in between. The specimen sequenced was PBMCs. This chain joins TRBV2 and TRBJ1-1, with D hard to call. This receptor was taken from a woman under 40 in good health and CMV-seropositive. CDR3 sequence (DNA): TGTGCCAGCACCTCAGATTACACTGAAGCTTTCTTT. As protein: CASTSDYTEAFF. Full variable domain (remainder filled in from reference TRBV2 and TRBJ1-1): EPEVTQTPSHQVTQMGQEVILRCVPISNHLYFYWYRQILGQKVEFLVSFYNNEISEKSEIFDDQFSVERPDGSNFTLKIRSTKLEDSAMYFCASTSDYTEAFFGQGTRLTVV.